These 5 T cell receptor beta chains share one sample of origin, sequenced in a study of T cells in Graves' hyperthyroidism and ophthalmopathy (dated by TCRdb to the late 2010s). Libraries were prepared through multiplex PCR. The listed sequencing device is Illumina HiSeq 2000. Amplification of TCR beta CDR3 regions was carried out from RNA transcripts. The first round of RT-PCR for the TCR CDR3 was performed with the HTBI primer set and the Qiagen OneStep RT-PCR kit. TCRdb reworked the public reads: Q25 trimming with fastp, MiXCR clone assembly, productive beta chains retained. Under each unique CDR3 protein, matching rows form one entry showing the most common genes and DNA. Here the sample has roughly 380,000 distinct CDR3 sequences; roughly an eighth occur a single time. Together, the top ten hold 5.3% of the sample. The sequencing sample was made of blood. These receptors were collected from a woman aged 18-35 years with Graves' hyperthyroidism.

This clonotype was counted ten times or more. The chain combines TRBV20-1 with TRBJ2-7, with D perhaps TRBD2 (6 bases). Trimming cost V 6 bases and J 2 bases, with 17 bases left between them. Germline V gives CDR1 DFQATT, CDR2 SNEGSKA (reference sequence). This CDR3 has 14 amino acids. The CDR3 nucleotides are TGCAGTGCCGAGAGGGACTTGGCCACCTACGAGCAGTACTTC. This codes for CSAERDLATYEQYF.

The CDR3 here is CATSRGRLAVSSYNEQFF. The CDR3 DNA sequence: TGTGCCACCAGCAGAGGTCGACTAGCGGTCAGCTCCTACAATGAGCAGTTCTTC. This rearrangement joins TRBV15 to TRBJ2-1; 9 bases fit TRBD2. This CDR3 is 18 amino acids long. V lost 1 base to trimming and J lost 0 bases; unmatched junction nucleotides: 7. CDR1 and CDR2 from the germline V gene are LNHNV and YYDKDF (reference sequence).

For this clonotype: A much larger clone differs from this one at a single base, so this may be a read error. CDR3 DNA sequence: TGCAGTACAGGGCTCGACTATGGCTACACCTTC. Translated, it gives CSTGLDYGYTF. The J gene is TRBJ1-2, the V gene TRBV20-1; TRBD1 is a possible D gene (6 bases). The CDR3 is made up of 11 amino acids. Trimming stripped 8 bases from V and 3 bases from J, with 10 bases between. Looked up from germline, CDR1 is DFQATT and CDR2 is SNEGSKA (reference sequence).

This clonotype was found a few times. This chain uses TRBV19 with TRBJ2-1; TRBD2 matches 13 bases. With V trimmed by 6 bases and J by 6 bases, 5 bases remained unmatched. Germline values: CDR1 LNHDA, CDR2 SQIVND (reference sequence). This CDR3 spans 15 amino acids. The CDR3 loop reads CASSRLAGGVNEQFF. CDR3 DNA sequence: TGTGCCAGTAGCCGACTAGCGGGAGGTGTCAATGAGCAGTTCTTC.

The chain links TRBV7-9 to TRBJ1-1; D is possibly TRBD1 (6 bases). There are 16 residues in the CDR3. The germline V gene encodes CDR1 SEHNR and CDR2 FQNEAQ (reference sequence). V dropped 0 bases and J dropped 4 bases, with 15 bases sitting between them. CDR3 sequence reads: CASSLARGARVTEAFF. The CDR3 DNA reads as TGTGCCAGCAGCTTAGCTCGGGGGGCGAGGGTCACTGAAGCTTTCTTT.